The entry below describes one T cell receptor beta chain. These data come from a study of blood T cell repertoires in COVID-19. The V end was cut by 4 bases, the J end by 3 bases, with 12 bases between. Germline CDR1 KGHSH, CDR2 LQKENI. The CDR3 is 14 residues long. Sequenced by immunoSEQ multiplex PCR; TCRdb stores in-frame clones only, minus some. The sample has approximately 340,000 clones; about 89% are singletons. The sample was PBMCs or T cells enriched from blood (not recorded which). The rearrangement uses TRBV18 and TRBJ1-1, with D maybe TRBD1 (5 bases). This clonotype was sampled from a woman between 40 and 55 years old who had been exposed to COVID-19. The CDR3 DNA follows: TGTGCCAGCTCACGGACGAGCAGGGACACTGAAGCTTTCTTT. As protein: CASSRTSRDTEAFF.